The 16 T cell receptor beta chains below all came from one sample that was sequenced in a study of blood T cells in healthy people across ages. The second PCR ran roughly 6 to 11 cycles with a sample-barcoded 5' primer and J-beta primers. One entry per CDR3 protein results from TCRdb running MiXCR on the 5' RACE reads. This sample has around 800,000 distinct CDR3 sequences; 35% to 50% occur once, and the top ten carry roughly 20%. Sequencing was done on a sample of blood. Every receptor here comes from a man older than 75 in good health.

CDR3 sequence: CASSFDLAGTTDTQYF. The CDR3 DNA follows: TGTGCCAGCAGCTTTGACCTAGCGGGAACCACAGATACGCAGTATTTT. The chain combines TRBV7-8 with TRBJ2-3; 9 bases match TRBD2. The CDR3 extends over 16 amino acids. Germline V gene sequence: CDR1 SGHVS, CDR2 FQNEAQ. Trimming took 3 bases from V and 2 from J; bases not matched to a gene: 6.

About this clonotype: This sequence may be a read error, since a much larger clone differs from it by one base. The gene calls are TRBV7-2 and TRBJ2-4; 8 bases line up with TRBD1. V lost 5 bases and J lost 5; bases outside the gene matches: 8. This CDR3 comprises 15 residues. CDR1 is SGHTA and CDR2 is FQGNSA in the germline V gene. CDR3 bases: TGTGCCAGCAGCGGAGTCGGGACAGGTCAAAACATTCAGTACTTC. Its translation is CASSGVGTGQNIQYF.

The J gene is TRBJ2-2, the V gene TRBV28; no firm D call. V was shortened by 3 bases and J by 8 bases, with 4 bases between the two germline ends. The germline V gene has CDR1 MDHEN and CDR2 SYDVKM. The CDR3 spans 11 residues. The CDR3, as DNA: TGTGCCAGCAGTTTTTGGGGGGAGCTGTTTTTT. This sequence encodes CASSFWGELFF.

This rearrangement joins TRBV29-1 to TRBJ1-1; no firm D call. The CDR3 totals 14 residues. Trimming took 5 bases from V and 1 from J, leaving 14 bases between them. Germline V lookup: CDR1 SQVTM, CDR2 ANQGSEA. CDR3 residues: CSVRGAGTNTEAFF. The CDR3 DNA reads as TGCAGCGTTCGGGGAGCCGGCACGAACACTGAAGCTTTCTTT.

This clonotype is a singleton in its sample. One base away lies a much larger clone, so this may be a sequencing read error. The rearrangement uses TRBV7-2 and TRBJ2-3; 7 bases match TRBD1. Germline-derived CDR1 and CDR2 are SGHTA and FQGNSA. The CDR3 sequence is 16 residues long. This chain's CDR3 is CASSLTVDMRTGTQYF. Here the CDR3 DNA reads TGTGCCAGCAGCCTAACAGTGGATATGAGGACAGGTACGCAGTATTTT.

Comments on this clonotype: One end of the junction fails to match germline, which may point to a read error. This CDR3 reads CASSAAAGIYNEPFF. CDR3 nucleotides: TGTGCCAGCAGTGCCGCAGCGGGGATCTACAATGAGCCGTTCTTC. The chain carries TRBV6-2 or TRBV6-3 and TRBJ2-1, with 7 bases lining up with TRBD2. Germline V CDR1 and CDR2: MNHEY, SVGEGT. CDR3 size: 15 residues.

This sequence joins TRBV7-3 and TRBJ2-2; the match to TRBD1 covers 9 bases. CDR3 length: 15 amino acids. V shed 4 bases, J shed 5 bases, and the junction held 5 bases outside the gene matches. Germline V lookup: CDR1 SGHTA, CDR2 FQGTGA. The DNA for the CDR3 is TGTGCCAGCAGCTCCATAGGACAGGGGACCGGGGAGCTGTTTTTT. Amino acid sequence: CASSSIGQGTGELFF. Combining the CDR3 with reference TRBV7-3 and TRBJ2-2 gives the whole variable domain GAGVSQTPSNKVTEKGKYVELRCDPISGHTALYWYRQSLGQGPEFLIYFQGTGAADDSGLPNDRFFAVRPEGSVSTLKIQRTERGDSAVYLCASSSIGQGTGELFFGEGSRLTVL.

The chain has TRBV7-9 and TRBJ2-6; 8 bases map to TRBD1. This CDR3 contains 15 residues. After removal of 5 bases from V and 12 bases from J, the junction contained 12 bases not matched to a gene. CDR1 and CDR2 from the germline V gene are SEHNR and FQNEAQ (reference sequence). CDR3 nucleotide sequence: TGTGCCAGCAGCCAGAGCGCAGGGGGCCCCCCCGTCCTGACTTTC. Translation gives CASSQSAGGPPVLTF.

The J gene is TRBJ1-6, the V gene TRBV12-3 or TRBV12-4; TRBD1 might be the D (6 bases). V lost 6 bases, J lost 7 bases, and 16 bases lay in between. The CDR3 runs 15 residues. CDR3 sequence: CASSPSDRLNSPLHF. The CDR3 nucleotides read TGTGCCAGCAGCCCATCTGACAGGTTGAATTCACCCCTCCACTTT.

V usage is TRBV7-2 and J usage is TRBJ2-3, with 8 bases that match TRBD2. The V segment lost 5 bases and the J segment 4 bases; nucleotides outside the gene matches: 2. Germline-derived CDR1 and CDR2 are SGHTA and FQGNSA. This CDR3 has 13 residues. The CDR3 DNA reads TGTGCCAGCAGCCGAGCGGGAGCAGATACGCAGTATTTT. Translation gives CASSRAGADTQYF.

This chain connects TRBV15 to TRBJ2-1; D uncertain. In germline, CDR1 is LNHNV, CDR2 YYDKDF (reference sequence). This CDR3 spans 15 amino acids. V was shortened by 4 bases and J by 7 bases, with 17 bases between the two germline ends. CDR3 protein: CATSNLFRMDNEQFF. In DNA form, the CDR3 reads TGTGCCACCAGCAACCTTTTCCGAATGGATAATGAGCAGTTCTTC.

V usage is TRBV9 and J usage is TRBJ1-2; D unresolved. CDR1 is SGDLS and CDR2 is YYNGEE in the germline V gene. The germline V and J ends were trimmed by 6 bases and 3 bases, with 15 bases remaining between them. There are 14 residues in the CDR3. The CDR3 nucleotides read TGTGCCAGCACCCACTCAAGGGTCCACTATGGCTACACCTTC. It codes for CASTHSRVHYGYTF.

The gene calls are TRBV21-1 and TRBJ2-5. TRBV21-1 is a pseudogene. This CDR3 is built from 12 residues. DNA of the CDR3: TGTGCCAGCAGCAAATTTGGGCAGACCCAGTACTTC. Protein: CASSKFGQTQYF.

This clonotype was seen only a few times. The J gene is TRBJ2-7, the V gene TRBV18, with TRBD1 identical over 7 bases. With V trimmed by 5 bases and J by 0 bases, 13 bases remained unmatched. Germline lookup yields CDR1 KGHSH and CDR2 LQKENI. The CDR3 extends over 17 amino acids. This CDR3 is CASSALSRGKSSYEQYF. The CDR3 region has the DNA TGTGCCAGCTCAGCCCTCTCCAGGGGGAAGAGCTCCTACGAGCAGTACTTC.

This clonotype was counted a few times. This CDR3 is CASSIDQRNTGELFF. The CDR3 region has the DNA TGTGCCAGCAGCATAGACCAAAGAAACACCGGGGAGCTGTTTTTT. The chain is built from TRBV7-2 and TRBJ2-2; D is unclear. The V gene's germline CDR1 is SGHTA and CDR2 FQGNSA. CDR3 length: 15 residues. The V and J ends lost 5 bases and 2 bases respectively, with 12 bases between them.

This clonotype was detected ten times or more. CDR3 bases: TGTGCCAGTATGGTTGGAAACAATCAGCCCCAGCATTTT. It specifies CASMVGNNQPQHF. The chain links TRBV19 to TRBJ1-5; no clear D. This CDR3 contains 13 residues. Trimming removed 7 bases from V and 3 bases from J, with 10 bases in between. CDR1 and CDR2 from the germline V gene are LNHDA and SQIVND (reference sequence).